This TCR beta chain was recorded in a study of blood T cell repertoires in COVID-19. Germline CDR1 LNHDA, CDR2 SQIVND (reference sequence). Germline trimming cut 8 bases from V and 8 bases from J; bases unmatched to any gene: 9. This CDR3 spans 15 amino acids. In its sample, this clone was seen a few times. As processed by the authors: Using reference gene primer amplification, nucleated cell counts were estimated. Only in-frame clones appear in the TCRdb table, and some are missing; sequencing was by immunoSEQ multiplex PCR. V and J calls and clone size follow that table, whereas D and trimming were derived from the DNA. In the table there are some 220,000 clones, approximately 78% of which are singletons.

This TCR was sampled from a woman in her 70s with COVID-19, enrolled during active disease. The sequenced material came from peripheral blood. The J gene is TRBJ1-6, the V gene TRBV19, with 10 bases matching TRBD1. CDR3 loop: CASGTGELSDSPLHF. CDR3 DNA sequence: TGTGCCAGTGGGACAGGGGAGCTCTCCGATTCACCCCTCCACTTT.